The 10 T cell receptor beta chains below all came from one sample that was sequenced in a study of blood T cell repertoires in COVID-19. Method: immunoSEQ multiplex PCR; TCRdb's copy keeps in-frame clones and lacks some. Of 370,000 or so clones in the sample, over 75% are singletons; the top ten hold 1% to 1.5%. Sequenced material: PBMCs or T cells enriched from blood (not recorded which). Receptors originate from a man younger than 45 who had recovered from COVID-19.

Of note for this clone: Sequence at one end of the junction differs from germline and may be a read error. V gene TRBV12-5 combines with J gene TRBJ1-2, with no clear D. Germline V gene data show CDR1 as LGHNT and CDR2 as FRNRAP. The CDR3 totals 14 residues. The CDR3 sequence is CASGLVEVPYSYTF. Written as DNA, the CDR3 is TGTGCTAGTGGTTTGGTAGAAGTGCCCTATAGCTACACCTTC.

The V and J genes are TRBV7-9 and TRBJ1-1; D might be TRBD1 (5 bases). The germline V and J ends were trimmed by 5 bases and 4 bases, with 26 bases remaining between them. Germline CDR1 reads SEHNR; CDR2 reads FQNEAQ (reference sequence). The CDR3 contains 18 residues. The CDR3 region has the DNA TGTGCCAGCAGCAGACCCTCCCTATCACAGGAAGCGAGCACTGAAGCTTTCTTT. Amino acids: CASSRPSLSQEASTEAFF.

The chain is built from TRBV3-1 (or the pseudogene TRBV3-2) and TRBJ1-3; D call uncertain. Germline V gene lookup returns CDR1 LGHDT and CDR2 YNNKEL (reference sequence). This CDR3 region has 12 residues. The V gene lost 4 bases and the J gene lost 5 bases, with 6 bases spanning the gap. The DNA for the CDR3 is TGTGCCAGCAGCCTTCAGAGAAACACCATATATTTT. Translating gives CASSLQRNTIYF.

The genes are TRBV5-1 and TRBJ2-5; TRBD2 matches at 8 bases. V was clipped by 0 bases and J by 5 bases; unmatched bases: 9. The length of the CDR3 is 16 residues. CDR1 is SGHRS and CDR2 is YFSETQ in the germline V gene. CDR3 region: CASSLAGGASMETQYF. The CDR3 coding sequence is TGCGCCAGCAGCTTGGCCGGGGGGGCGAGCATGGAGACCCAGTACTTC.

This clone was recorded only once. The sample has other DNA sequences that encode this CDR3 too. The CDR3 nucleotides read TGTGCCAGTAGTACGGACAGGGACACTGAAGCTTTCTTT. Its protein is CASSTDRDTEAFF. This rearrangement joins TRBV19 to TRBJ1-1; 8 bases fit TRBD1. This CDR3 has 13 residues. The V gene end was trimmed by 4 bases and the J gene end by 3 bases; junction bases not matched to a gene: 1. The germline V gene encodes CDR1 LNHDA and CDR2 SQIVND (reference sequence).

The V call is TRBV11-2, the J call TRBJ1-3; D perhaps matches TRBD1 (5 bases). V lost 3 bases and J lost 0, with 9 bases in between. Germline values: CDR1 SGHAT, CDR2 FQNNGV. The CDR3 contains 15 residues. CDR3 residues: CASSLGGSSGNTIYF. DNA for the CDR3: TGTGCCAGCAGCTTGGGGGGAAGCTCTGGAAACACCATATATTTT.

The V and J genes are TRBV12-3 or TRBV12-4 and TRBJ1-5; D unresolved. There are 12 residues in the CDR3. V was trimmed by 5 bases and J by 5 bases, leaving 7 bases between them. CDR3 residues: CASSPRDQPQHF. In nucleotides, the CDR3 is TGTGCCAGCAGTCCCCGGGATCAGCCCCAGCATTTT.

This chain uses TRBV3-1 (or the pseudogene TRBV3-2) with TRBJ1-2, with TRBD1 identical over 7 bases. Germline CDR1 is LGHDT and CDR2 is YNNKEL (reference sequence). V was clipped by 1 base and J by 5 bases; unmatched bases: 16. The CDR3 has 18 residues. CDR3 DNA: TGTGCCAGCAGCCAAGTCATTCTAGGGACAGACCTGGATTATGGCTACACCTTC. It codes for CASSQVILGTDLDYGYTF.

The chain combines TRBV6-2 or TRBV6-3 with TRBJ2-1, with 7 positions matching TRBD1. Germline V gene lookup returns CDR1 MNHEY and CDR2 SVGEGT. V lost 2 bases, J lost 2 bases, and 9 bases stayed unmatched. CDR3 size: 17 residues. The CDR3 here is CASSYPFTGTAYNEQFF. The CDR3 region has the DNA TGTGCCAGCAGTTACCCTTTCACCGGGACAGCCTACAATGAGCAGTTCTTC.

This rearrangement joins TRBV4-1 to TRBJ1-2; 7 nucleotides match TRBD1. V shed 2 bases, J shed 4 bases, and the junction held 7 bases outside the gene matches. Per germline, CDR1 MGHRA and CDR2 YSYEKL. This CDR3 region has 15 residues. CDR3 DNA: TGCGCCAGCAGCCAAAGCCGGACAGGCCCCTATGGCTACACCTTC. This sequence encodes CASSQSRTGPYGYTF.